This is a list of T cell receptor beta chains from one sample in a study of cytomegalovirus exposure and HLA in healthy donors. Only in-frame clones appear in the TCRdb table, and some are missing; sequencing was by immunoSEQ multiplex PCR. There are about 170,000 clones in the sample; around 76% occur only once, and 2% to 2.5% lies in the top ten. Sequences were obtained from PBMCs. These receptors all stem from a woman aged 25 to 39 in good health and CMV-seropositive. Both conserved end residues are part of each CDR3. D genes are given only for firm matches. Size is omitted from some rows. Given values are once, few, many or a class for expanded clones.

abundance: NA
d_gene: TRBD1
j_gene: TRBJ1-1
v_gene: TRBV10-3
CDR3aa: CATRTGENTEAFF
CDR3nt: TGTGCCACCAGGACAGGAGAAAACACTGAAGCTTTCTTT

abundance: NA
d_gene: TRBD1
j_gene: TRBJ1-1
v_gene: TRBV7-8
CDR3aa: CASSLLGQGTEAFF
CDR3nt: TGTGCCAGCAGCTTATTGGGACAGGGAACTGAAGCTTTCTTT

abundance: NA
d_gene: TRBD2
j_gene: TRBJ2-3
v_gene: TRBV29-1
CDR3aa: CSVAGGVADTQYF
CDR3nt: TGCAGCGTGGCGGGGGGCGTAGCAGATACGCAGTATTTT

abundance: NA
d_gene: NA
j_gene: TRBJ2-5
v_gene: TRBV5-1
CDR3aa: CASQDSNQETQYF
CDR3nt: TGCGCCAGCCAGGACAGCAATCAAGAGACCCAGTACTTC

abundance: NA
d_gene: TRBD1
j_gene: TRBJ1-5
v_gene: TRBV28
CDR3aa: CASDDRGRGNQPQHF
CDR3nt: TGTGCCAGCGACGACAGGGGACGTGGCAATCAGCCCCAGCATTTT

abundance: NA
d_gene: NA
j_gene: TRBJ2-7
v_gene: TRBV7-8
CDR3aa: CASSPHRDEQYF
CDR3nt: TGTGCCAGCAGCCCCCACAGGGACGAGCAGTACTTC

abundance: NA
d_gene: NA
j_gene: TRBJ2-7
v_gene: TRBV2
CDR3aa: CASNKGGESEQYF
CDR3nt: TGTGCCAGCAACAAAGGGGGGGAATCCGAGCAGTACTTC

abundance: NA
d_gene: TRBD1
j_gene: TRBJ1-3
v_gene: TRBV19
CDR3aa: CASSMGQSGNTIYF
CDR3nt: TGTGCCAGTAGTATGGGACAGTCTGGAAACACCATATATTTT

abundance: once
d_gene: TRBD1
j_gene: TRBJ1-1
v_gene: TRBV6-1
CDR3aa: CASSEGGQGRNTEAFF
CDR3nt: TGTGCCAGCAGTGAAGGTGGACAGGGAAGGAACACTGAAGCTTTCTTT

abundance: NA
d_gene: TRBD1
j_gene: TRBJ1-2
v_gene: TRBV11-2
CDR3aa: CASSRAGPGGGYTF
CDR3nt: TGTGCCAGCAGCCGTGCCGGCCCAGGGGGTGGCTACACCTTC

abundance: NA
d_gene: TRBD1
j_gene: TRBJ1-1
v_gene: TRBV19
CDR3aa: CASSISRRQGYDEAFF
CDR3nt: TGTGCCAGTAGTATTTCAAGGCGACAGGGATACGATGAAGCTTTCTTT

abundance: NA
d_gene: NA
j_gene: TRBJ2-7
v_gene: TRBV25-1
CDR3aa: CASSGADLTGEQYF
CDR3nt: TGTGCCAGCAGTGGGGCGGACTTGACTGGAGAGCAGTACTTC

abundance: NA
d_gene: NA
j_gene: TRBJ2-7
v_gene: TRBV28
CDR3aa: CASSPRDSTYEQYF
CDR3nt: TGTGCCAGCAGTCCCCGCGACAGTACCTACGAGCAGTACTTC

abundance: NA
d_gene: TRBD1
j_gene: TRBJ1-1
v_gene: TRBV5-6
CDR3aa: CASSRDRGTEAFF
CDR3nt: TGTGCCAGCAGCCGGGACAGGGGCACTGAAGCTTTCTTT

abundance: NA
d_gene: TRBD1
j_gene: TRBJ1-4
v_gene: TRBV7-8
CDR3aa: CASSLEIRGLDFVFEKLFF
CDR3nt: TGTGCCAGCAGCTTAGAGATCAGGGGGCTCGACTTCGTTTTCGAAAAACTGTTTTTT

abundance: few
d_gene: NA
j_gene: TRBJ2-2
v_gene: TRBV30
CDR3aa: CAWSVLSPTTGELFF
CDR3nt: TGTGCCTGGAGTGTCTTGAGCCCTACCACCGGGGAGCTGTTTTTT

abundance: NA
d_gene: NA
j_gene: TRBJ2-5
v_gene: TRBV5-4
CDR3aa: CASSIKQGSQETQYF
CDR3nt: TGTGCCAGCAGCATTAAGCAGGGATCTCAAGAGACCCAGTACTTC

abundance: once
d_gene: NA
j_gene: TRBJ1-2
v_gene: TRBV28
CDR3aa: CASLTGGAIRDYGYTF
CDR3nt: TGTGCCAGCCTGACGGGGGGAGCCATAAGGGACTATGGCTACACCTTC

abundance: NA
d_gene: NA
j_gene: TRBJ1-1
v_gene: TRBV27
CDR3aa: CASSFRPGGYDVTEAFF
CDR3nt: TGTGCCAGCAGTTTTCGCCCCGGAGGTTATGATGTCACTGAAGCTTTCTTT

abundance: once
d_gene: NA
j_gene: TRBJ2-7
v_gene: TRBV29-1
CDR3aa: CSVGTVYEQYF
CDR3nt: TGCAGCGTTGGGACAGTCTACGAGCAGTACTTC

abundance: once
d_gene: TRBD1
j_gene: TRBJ2-7
v_gene: TRBV5-4
CDR3aa: CASTASGTGNYEQYF
CDR3nt: TGTGCCAGCACCGCCTCCGGGACAGGGAACTACGAGCAGTACTTC

abundance: NA
d_gene: TRBD2
j_gene: TRBJ2-7
v_gene: TRBV6-5
CDR3aa: CASNSGLGEQYF
CDR3nt: TGTGCCAGCAATAGCGGGCTGGGGGAGCAGTACTTC

abundance: NA
d_gene: NA
j_gene: TRBJ1-5
v_gene: TRBV10-3
CDR3aa: CAISESQTEYQPQHF
CDR3nt: TGTGCCATCAGTGAGTCCCAGACAGAATATCAGCCCCAGCATTTT

abundance: once
d_gene: NA
j_gene: TRBJ2-5
v_gene: TRBV28
CDR3aa: CASSLSGKGQETQYF
CDR3nt: TGTGCCAGCAGTTTATCAGGGAAAGGTCAAGAGACCCAGTACTTC

abundance: NA
d_gene: NA
j_gene: TRBJ2-3
v_gene: TRBV7-9
CDR3aa: CASSLAGLTSTDTQYF
CDR3nt: TGTGCCAGCAGCTTAGCGGGGCTCACTAGCACAGATACGCAGTATTTT

abundance: NA
d_gene: NA
j_gene: TRBJ2-7
v_gene: TRBV14
CDR3aa: CASDTYYEQYF
CDR3nt: TGTGCCAGCGATACCTACTACGAGCAGTACTTC

abundance: few
d_gene: TRBD2
j_gene: TRBJ2-3
v_gene: TRBV4-3
CDR3aa: CASSQEAGVWADTQYF
CDR3nt: TGCGCCAGCAGCCAAGAGGCGGGAGTATGGGCAGATACGCAGTATTTT

abundance: NA
d_gene: NA
j_gene: TRBJ2-7
v_gene: TRBV25-1
CDR3aa: CASTSGAPLYEQYF
CDR3nt: TGTGCCAGCACCTCGGGAGCACCCCTCTACGAGCAGTACTTC

abundance: NA
d_gene: TRBD1
j_gene: TRBJ1-2
v_gene: TRBV7-2
CDR3aa: CASSRDRGPGYTF
CDR3nt: TGTGCCAGCAGCCGGGACAGGGGGCCCGGCTACACCTTC

abundance: NA
d_gene: TRBD1
j_gene: TRBJ2-1
v_gene: TRBV5-1
CDR3aa: CASSQEGAGDNEQFF
CDR3nt: TGCGCCAGCAGCCAAGAGGGGGCCGGGGACAATGAGCAGTTCTTC

abundance: NA
d_gene: TRBD2
j_gene: TRBJ2-1
v_gene: TRBV4-3
CDR3aa: CASSQDQASGTYNEQFF
CDR3nt: TGCGCCAGCAGCCAAGATCAAGCTAGCGGGACCTACAATGAGCAGTTCTTC

abundance: NA
d_gene: TRBD2
j_gene: TRBJ2-1
v_gene: TRBV10-3
CDR3aa: CAINGGAIYNEQFF
CDR3nt: TGTGCCATCAACGGGGGGGCCATTTACAATGAGCAGTTCTTC

abundance: NA
d_gene: NA
j_gene: TRBJ1-5
v_gene: TRBV5-4
CDR3aa: CASSLNQGRDQPQHF
CDR3nt: TGTGCCAGCAGCTTAAACCAGGGTCGCGATCAGCCCCAGCATTTT

abundance: NA
d_gene: TRBD1
j_gene: TRBJ2-7
v_gene: TRBV11-2
CDR3aa: CASSLVGTGGMYEQYF
CDR3nt: TGTGCCAGCAGCTTAGTGGGGACAGGGGGCATGTACGAGCAGTACTTC

abundance: NA
d_gene: TRBD2
j_gene: TRBJ2-1
v_gene: TRBV7-2
CDR3aa: CASSPTSSGMPFF
CDR3nt: TGTGCCAGCAGCCCCACTTCTAGCGGGATGCCGTTCTTC

abundance: NA
d_gene: TRBD1
j_gene: TRBJ1-5
v_gene: TRBV28
CDR3aa: CASSLTGQGNQPQHF
CDR3nt: TGTGCCAGCAGTTTAACGGGACAGGGCAATCAGCCCCAGCATTTT

abundance: NA
d_gene: TRBD1
j_gene: TRBJ2-5
v_gene: TRBV6-5
CDR3aa: CASSYSTATGDTQYF
CDR3nt: TGTGCCAGCAGTTACTCGACAGCGACAGGGGACACCCAGTACTTC